The clone carrying this T cell receptor beta chain was observed a handful of times. The entry originates in a study of blood T cell repertoires in COVID-19. There are 15 residues in the CDR3. The ends were cut back, 5 bases at V and 7 bases at J, with 17 bases in the middle. Germline-derived CDR1 and CDR2 are MDHEN and SYDVKM. Participants had their cohort set by participant-reported clinical history. Method: immunoSEQ multiplex PCR; TCRdb's copy keeps in-frame clones and lacks some. The table lists some 460,000 clones, around 90% of them singletons. The TCR originated in a woman between 18 and 29 years old who had recovered from COVID-19. The chain uses TRBV28 and TRBJ1-4, with D unclear. Sequencing was performed on PBMCs or T cells enriched from blood (not recorded which). For the CDR3, the DNA is TGTGCCAGCAGTCCTACCGGGTCTAGGAGTGAAAAACTGTTTTTT. Its protein product is CASSPTGSRSEKLFF.